A single T cell receptor beta chain is shown here with its context. The antigen it binds to is not known. Base qualities are not at hand, and no much larger clone is one base apart. TCR beta libraries were generated from genomic DNA with the immunoSEQ kit, following the manufacturer's recommendations. For library preparation, a first multiplex PCR was performed with proprietary primers, followed by a second PCR in which unique barcodes were added, and bead cleanups were performed after each round. A kit-provided positive control reaction and a negative control reaction were included in every sample batch. The final libraries were assessed on an Agilent 4200 TapeStation D1000 ScreenTape, pooled by volume, and quantified by qPCR. Sequencing ran on an Illumina NextSeq500 with a MidOutput 150-cycle cartridge, using 156 Read1 and 15 Index1 cycles with kit custom primers. The pooled library was loaded at approximately 1 pM, with a roughly 18% PhiX control spiked in. On the authors' methods: Vendor-processed data were analyzed in R, and a clonotype was defined as all T cells sharing the same CDR3 nucleotide sequence. For clone abundance analyses, frequencies were normalized to the 10,000 most abundant clones in each sample. Public T cell clones, which averaged fewer than five per sample, were removed prior to analysis. Tumor-enriched and baseline blood-enriched clonotypes were defined by at least a 32-fold difference in abundance between compartments. A beta-binomial differential abundance model was used to identify clonotypes that expanded or contracted between blood time points. Tumor-blood repertoire similarity was measured with the Baroni-Urbani and Buser coefficient, and groups were compared using two-tailed Wilcoxon tests in R. Here the immuneACCESS table is served through TCRdb, limited to in-frame sequences with V and J called. Missing clones are a known gap in these copies; in checked studies unresolved V genes cover under half, and the rest lacks a known reason. V, J and clone size are taken as reported in that table, and D and trimming were inferred from the DNA itself. Recorded for this sample are about 83,000 clones; 83% of them occurred a single time. Together, the top ten hold more than 2% of the sample.

Sample time point, as interpreted from the label and publication: blood 4 weeks post-SBRT, at nephrectomy. Reading the label with the study, this specimen's treatment or condition is: 15 Gy SBRT to primary tumor, nephrectomy 4 weeks later. The samples were drawn from a clinical trial, where primary renal cell carcinomas were treated with 15 Gy of stereotactic body radiation therapy and then removed by nephrectomy 4 weeks afterward. To follow tumor-enriched clonotypes, serial peripheral blood was collected from radiation-treated patients at baseline and at 2 weeks and 4 weeks after SBRT. Every patient had renal cell carcinoma of clear cell pathology. Genomic DNA for TCR sequencing was prepared using the QIAamp DNA Blood Mini Kit (Qiagen). Samples were included in the analyses only if all quality control checks were passed. This specimen belongs to a study of radiation and T cells in renal cell carcinoma (TCRdb year 2020). Regarding the research as a whole: A total of 53 samples underwent TCR beta sequencing, made up of around 26 tumors and some 27 peripheral blood samples. The last blood draw happened 4 weeks after radiation, timed to coincide with nephrectomy. Across all 55 or so samples, 3,800,000 or so unique CDR3 nucleotide sequences encoding some 3,000,000 unique CDR3 amino acid sequences were identified. What the research found in general, with its limitations: Effects of radiation dose or scheduling on the TCR repertoire could not be addressed with the single-armed trial design. Dynamics of the blood repertoire were not tracked past 4 weeks after treatment. Because pretreatment tumor biopsies were not available, the study could not determine whether clonotypes were already present within the tumor at baseline. In blood, the top tumor clonotypes increased between baseline and 2 weeks post-radiation and then shrank by 4 weeks, which suggests that tumor-resident clones expanded only transiently.

This specimen was blood, taken from a patient whose treatment included radiotherapy and nephrectomy. The receptor comes from a woman in her sixties with renal cell carcinoma.

The nucleotide sequence is given as TGTGCCATCAGTGAGGCGGGACCGGGTAACACCGGGGAGCTGTTTTTT. Its amino acids are CAISEAGPGNTGELFF. The rearranged chain carries TRBV10-3 and TRBJ2-2; a tentative D call is TRBD2 (6 bases match). CDR1 and CDR2, per the germline V gene, are ENHRY and SYGVKD. V lost 2 bases and J lost 2 bases; the stretch between them is 12 bases long. From cysteine to phenylalanine, the CDR3 is 16 amino acids long. Only the CDR3 DNA is retained, 48 bases long and in frame from the first base.